This T cell receptor beta chain was profiled in a study of spatial heterogeneity in lung cancer. Study-wide background: The donors, about 74 patients with untreated early-stage non-small cell lung cancer, provided the samples. Beta-chain sequences were consistently detected more often than alpha-chain sequences. General study results and limits: Ubiquitous expanded tumor TCRs appeared in blood more at resection than follow-up.

The time point was: blood at routine non-recurrence follow-up after resection. The authors sequenced whole RNA from tumor, nontumor lung or frozen PBMC without sorting. This CDR3 has 17 amino acids. The ends were cut back, 0 bases at V and 2 bases at J, with 14 bases in the middle. The germline CDR1 and CDR2 sequences are SGHNT and YYREEE (reference sequence). Of note for this clonotype: Its antigen is not identified.

Every individual TCR cDNA molecule carried its own unique molecular identifier, which allowed correction of PCR and sequencing errors. TCRdb reprocessed the 5' RACE reads with MiXCR, giving one entry per CDR3 protein. The sample lists about 52,000 distinct CDR3 sequences, 6.5% to 7.5% occurring once. Specimen: PBMCs, collected at follow-up. The TCR sequence derives from a female donor with early-stage non-small cell lung cancer. The V gene is TRBV5-4, the J gene TRBJ2-2, with D possibly TRBD2 on 7 matching bases. The CDR3 region is CASSLGTRGPNTGELFF. CDR3 coding DNA: TGTGCCAGCAGCTTGGGTACGCGGGGGCCCAACACCGGGGAGCTGTTTTTT.